The subject of this entry is one T cell receptor beta chain. The source of the sample is a study of metastatic and nonmetastatic thyroid tumors. Study-level background: Patients with malignant and benign thyroid disease provided blood and tumor or nodule tissue, whose repertoires were compared.

TCRdb reanalyzed the PCR reads with MiXCR. The sample records 20,000 or so clones, around a fifth being singletons. CDR3 size: 13 residues. Germline V gene data show CDR1 as DFQATT and CDR2 as SNEGSKA (reference sequence). Germline trimming cut 2 bases from V and 2 bases from J; bases unmatched to any gene: 0. The entire patient cohort was treatment-naive prior to thyroid surgery. The sequence came from a female donor with papillary thyroid cancer or a benign thyroid nodule (not recorded which). Some clones in this sample may be carry-over from other donors' samples. Sequences were obtained from tumor tissue. V usage is TRBV20-1 and J usage is TRBJ2-5, with TRBD2 matching over 9 bases. The CDR3 loop is CSARLAGQETQYF. The CDR3 DNA is TGCAGTGCTAGACTAGCGGGACAAGAGACCCAGTACTTC.